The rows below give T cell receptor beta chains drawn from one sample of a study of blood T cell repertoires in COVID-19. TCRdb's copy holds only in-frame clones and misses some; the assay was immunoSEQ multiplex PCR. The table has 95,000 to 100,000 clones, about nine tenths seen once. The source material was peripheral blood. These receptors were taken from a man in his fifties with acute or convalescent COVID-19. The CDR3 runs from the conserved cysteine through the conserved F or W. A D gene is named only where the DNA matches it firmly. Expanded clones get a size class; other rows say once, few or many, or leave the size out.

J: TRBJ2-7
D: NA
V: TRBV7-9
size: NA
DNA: TGTGCCAGCAGCTTAGTGGTAGAGGAGCAGTACTTC
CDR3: CASSLVVEEQYF

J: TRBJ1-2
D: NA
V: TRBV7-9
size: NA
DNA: TGTGCCAGCAGCTTAGGACAGTTGACTGGCTACACCTTC
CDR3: CASSLGQLTGYTF

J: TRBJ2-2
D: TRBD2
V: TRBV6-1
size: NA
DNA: TGTGCCAGCAGTGAATTCTTGCGGGGGGAAAACACCGGGGAGCTGTTTTTT
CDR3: CASSEFLRGENTGELFF

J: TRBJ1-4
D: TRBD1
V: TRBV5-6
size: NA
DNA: TGTGCCAGCAGCCGTCCGGACAGGGGAGGTGGGGAAAAACTGTTTTTT
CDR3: CASSRPDRGGGEKLFF

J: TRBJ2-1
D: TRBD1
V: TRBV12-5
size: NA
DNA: TGTGCTAGTGGCCCCGGACAGGGAGGCATAGATGAGCAGTTCTTC
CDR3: CASGPGQGGIDEQFF

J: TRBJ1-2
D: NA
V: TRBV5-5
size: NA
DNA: TGTGCCAGCAGCTTCCCGGACAGATTCGACGGCTACACCTTC
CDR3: CASSFPDRFDGYTF

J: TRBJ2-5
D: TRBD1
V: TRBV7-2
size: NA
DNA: TGTGCCAGCACACTTGGGGACAGGGGATTGGGAGAGACCCAGTACTTC
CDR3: CASTLGDRGLGETQYF

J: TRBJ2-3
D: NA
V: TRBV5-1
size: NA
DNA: TGCGCCAGCAGCCCCCCGGGACAACCTTCCACAGATACGCAGTATTTT
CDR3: CASSPPGQPSTDTQYF

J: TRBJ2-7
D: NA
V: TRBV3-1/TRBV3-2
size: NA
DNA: TGTGCCAGCAGCTGGCAGTACTACGAGCAGTACTTC
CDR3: CASSWQYYEQYF

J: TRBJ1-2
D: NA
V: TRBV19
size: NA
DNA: TGTGCCAGTAGTCGACAGCTCTATGGCTACACCTTC
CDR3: CASSRQLYGYTF

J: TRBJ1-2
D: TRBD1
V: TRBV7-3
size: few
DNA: TGTGCCAGCAGCCCACAGGGGAGCTATGGCTACACCTTC
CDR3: CASSPQGSYGYTF

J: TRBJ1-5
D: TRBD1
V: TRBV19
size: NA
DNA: TGTGCCAGTAGTGTTGGACAGGTCTATCAGCCCCAGCATTTT
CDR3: CASSVGQVYQPQHF

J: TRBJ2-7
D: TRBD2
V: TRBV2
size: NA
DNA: TGTGCCAGCAGAAAACTAGCGGCATCCTACGAGCAGTACTTC
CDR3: CASRKLAASYEQYF

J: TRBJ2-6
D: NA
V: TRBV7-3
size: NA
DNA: TGTGCCAGCAGCTTAACGGCAACCAGCTCTGGGGCCAACGTCCTGACTTTC
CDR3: CASSLTATSSGANVLTF

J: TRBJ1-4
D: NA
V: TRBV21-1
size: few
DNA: TGTGCCAGCAGTTATAGGGGGGGCGGAACTAATGAAAAACTGTTTTTT
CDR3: CASSYRGGGTNEKLFF

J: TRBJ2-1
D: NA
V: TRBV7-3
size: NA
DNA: TGTGCCACCAGGTCCCGGTCCTTCAATGAGCAGTTCTTC
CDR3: CATRSRSFNEQFF

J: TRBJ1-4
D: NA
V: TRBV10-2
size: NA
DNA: TGCGCCACATCTCAGGGGTCCCGAAATGAAAAACTGTTTTTT
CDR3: CATSQGSRNEKLFF

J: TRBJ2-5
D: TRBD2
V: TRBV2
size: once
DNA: TGTGCCAGCGGAAAGCGGGGGGGCAGCGAGACCCAGTACTTC
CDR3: CASGKRGGSETQYF

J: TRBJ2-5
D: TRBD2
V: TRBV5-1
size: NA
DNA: TGCGCCAGCAGCTTGGGGCGGGGGGCAGAGACCCAGTACTTC
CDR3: CASSLGRGAETQYF

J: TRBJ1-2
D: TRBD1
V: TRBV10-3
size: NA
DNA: TGTGCCATCAGCGGGGACAGCGCCACTGGCTACACCTTC
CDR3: CAISGDSATGYTF

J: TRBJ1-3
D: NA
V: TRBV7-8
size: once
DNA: TGTGCCAGCAGCTCCTCCCGAGTGGCTGGAAACACCATATATTTT
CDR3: CASSSSRVAGNTIYF

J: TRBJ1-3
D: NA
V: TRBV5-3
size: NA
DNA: TGTGCCGTAGCACACCCCTCTGGAAACACCATATATTTT
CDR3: CAVAHPSGNTIYF

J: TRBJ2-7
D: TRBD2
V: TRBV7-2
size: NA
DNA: TGTGCCAGCAGCCTCGGACTAGCGACGTACGAGCAGTACTTC
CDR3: CASSLGLATYEQYF

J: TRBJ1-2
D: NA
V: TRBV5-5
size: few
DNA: TGTGCCAGCAGCCCAGACGGGGTCGATGGCTACACCTTC
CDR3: CASSPDGVDGYTF

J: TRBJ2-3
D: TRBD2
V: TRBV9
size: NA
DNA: TGTGCCAGCAGCACCCGGACTAGCGGGGGGGCGAGCACCAGAGATACGCAGTATTTT
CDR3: CASSTRTSGGASTRDTQYF

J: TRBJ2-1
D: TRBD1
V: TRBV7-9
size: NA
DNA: TGTGCCAGCAGCCCTCCCGGACAGGGGAACAATGAGCAGTTCTTC
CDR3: CASSPPGQGNNEQFF

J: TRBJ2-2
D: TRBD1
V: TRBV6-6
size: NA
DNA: TGTGCCAGCAGTCCTACAGGGGGGTCATCGTGGACCGGGGAGCTGTTTTTT
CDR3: CASSPTGGSSWTGELFF

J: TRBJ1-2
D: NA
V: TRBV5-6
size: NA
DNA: TGTGCCAGCAGCTTGGCCCTCAGGTCGGATGGCTACACCTTC
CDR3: CASSLALRSDGYTF

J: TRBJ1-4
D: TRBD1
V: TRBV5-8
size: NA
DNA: TGTGCCAGCAGCTTGGGAGGGACAGGGAATGAAAAACTGTTTTTT
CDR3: CASSLGGTGNEKLFF

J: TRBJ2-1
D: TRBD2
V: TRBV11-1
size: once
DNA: TGTGCCAGCAGCTTAGGCCAGCGGGGGTTCAATGAGCAGTTCTTC
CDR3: CASSLGQRGFNEQFF

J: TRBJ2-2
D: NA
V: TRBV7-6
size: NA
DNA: TGTGCCAGCAGCTTAGCCGTCCTTACCGGGGAGCTGTTTTTT
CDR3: CASSLAVLTGELFF

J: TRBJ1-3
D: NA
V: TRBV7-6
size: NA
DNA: TGTGCCAGCAGCTTAGTGTCTCCCCAGGCTGGAAACACCATATATTTT
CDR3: CASSLVSPQAGNTIYF

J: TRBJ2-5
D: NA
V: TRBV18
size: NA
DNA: TGTGCCAGCTCACCTGGGCAGGGAAACCAAGAGACCCAGTACTTC
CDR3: CASSPGQGNQETQYF

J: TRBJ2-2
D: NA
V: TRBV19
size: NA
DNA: TGTGCCAGTAGTCCAGGGGTTGTCACCGGGGAGCTGTTTTTT
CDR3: CASSPGVVTGELFF

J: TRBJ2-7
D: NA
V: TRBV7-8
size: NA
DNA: TGTGCCAGCAGCTTAGGAACAGTCGGGCAGTACTTC
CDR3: CASSLGTVGQYF

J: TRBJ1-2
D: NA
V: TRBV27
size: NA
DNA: TGTGCCAGCAGTTTCACACGGAGCCCTTCTGGCTACACCTTC
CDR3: CASSFTRSPSGYTF

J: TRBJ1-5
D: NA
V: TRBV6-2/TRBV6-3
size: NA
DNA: TGTGCCAGCAGTTCGGGCAGCGTTAGGGGGCCCCAGCATTTT
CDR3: CASSSGSVRGPQHF

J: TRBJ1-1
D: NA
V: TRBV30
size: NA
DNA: TGTGCCTGGAGTGTAATCATGAACACTGAAGCTTTCTTT
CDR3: CAWSVIMNTEAFF

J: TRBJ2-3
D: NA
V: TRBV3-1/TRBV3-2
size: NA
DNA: TGTGCCAGCATTAGCCTTCTCACAGATACGCAGTATTTT
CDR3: CASISLLTDTQYF

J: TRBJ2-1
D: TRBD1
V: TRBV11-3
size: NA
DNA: TGTGCCAGCAGCTCCGACCTGACAGGGGTGAATGAGCAGTTCTTC
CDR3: CASSSDLTGVNEQFF

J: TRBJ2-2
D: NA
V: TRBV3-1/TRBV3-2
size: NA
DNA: TGTGCCAGCAGCCAATACAGGAACACCGGGGAGCTGTTTTTT
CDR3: CASSQYRNTGELFF

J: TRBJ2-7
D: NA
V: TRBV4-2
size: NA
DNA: TGTGCCAGCAGCCCACGGGCGGGGCCCTACGAGCAGTACTTC
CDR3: CASSPRAGPYEQYF

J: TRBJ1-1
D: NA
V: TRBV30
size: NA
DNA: TGTGCCTTTGGATTGGGCACCGGAGAAGCTTTCTTT
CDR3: CAFGLGTGEAFF

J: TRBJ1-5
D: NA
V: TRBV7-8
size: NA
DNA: TGTGCCAGCAGCGGGAGGGGGGGAGACAATCAGCCCCAGCATTTT
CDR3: CASSGRGGDNQPQHF

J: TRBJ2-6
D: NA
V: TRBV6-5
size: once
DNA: TGTGCCAGCAGGGTTGACAGTGCTGGGGCCAACGTCCTGACTTTC
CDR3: CASRVDSAGANVLTF

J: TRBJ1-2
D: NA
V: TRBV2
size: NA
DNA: TGTGCCAGCATCACAGGGTACTATGGCTACACCTTC
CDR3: CASITGYYGYTF

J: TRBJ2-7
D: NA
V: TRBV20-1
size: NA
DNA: TGCAGCGGCCAGGGGCCGAACGAGCAGTACTTC
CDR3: CSGQGPNEQYF

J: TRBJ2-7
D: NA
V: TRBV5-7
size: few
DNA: TGTGCCAGCAGGCTGACCCCACTATCTGTCTACGAGCAGTACTTC
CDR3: CASRLTPLSVYEQYF

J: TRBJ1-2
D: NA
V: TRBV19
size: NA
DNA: TGTGCCAGTAGTATAGACCGTCAGCGGGCCGGGAGCTATGGCTACACCTTC
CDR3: CASSIDRQRAGSYGYTF

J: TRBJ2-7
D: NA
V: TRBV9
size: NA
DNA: TGTGCCAGCAGCGTAGGCCAGTCCTACGAGCAGTACTTC
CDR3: CASSVGQSYEQYF

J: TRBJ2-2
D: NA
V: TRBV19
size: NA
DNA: TGTGCCAGTAGTTGGACAATTACGAACACCGGGGAGCTGTTTTTT
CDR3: CASSWTITNTGELFF

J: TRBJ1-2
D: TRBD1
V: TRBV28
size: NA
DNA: TGTGCCAGCAGTTTAGGACAGGGAGCTAACTATGGCTACACCTTC
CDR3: CASSLGQGANYGYTF